The TCR beta chain described here comes from a study of control samples from healthy donors and cancer patients. CDR3 length equals 15 residues. Trimming took 6 bases from V and 0 from J; bases not matched to a gene: 4. Per germline, CDR1 SGHTA and CDR2 FQGTGA. Comments on this clone: Distinct nucleotide sequences in the sample also encode this CDR3.

Profiling relied on immunoSEQ multiplex PCR, and the TCRdb table lists in-frame clones only, not all of them. The table lists around 140,000 clones, around 92% of them singletons. This sequence was found in a man in his fifties with head and neck cancer. The chain recombines TRBV7-3 with TRBJ2-3, with 9 nucleotides matching TRBD2. Sequences were obtained from PBMCs. Here the CDR3 DNA reads TGTGCCAGCAGTCCAAGCGGGGGGAGCACAGATACGCAGTATTTT. It yields the protein CASSPSGGSTDTQYF.